This T cell receptor (beta chain) was found in a study of molecular identifiers for immune sequencing clone quantification. In the study overall: Replicate RNA from approximately 20,000 or 100,000 naive CD8 T cells formed five aliquots; four were sequenced.

Sorting selected naive CD8 T cells with a CD8+CD4-CCR7+CD45RA+ phenotype. This clonotype was detected many times. MiXCR, run by TCRdb on the PCR reads, gives a single entry per CDR3 protein. The table records 250,000 to 350,000 distinct CDR3 sequences, about a fifth of them present only once. The TCR sequence derives from a human donor in good health. Some libraries in this study had Jurkat cell RNA spiked in. Sequencing was performed on naive CD8+ T cells from blood, with Jurkat cell RNA spiked in. The sample's subset: FACS-sorted CD8+CD4-CCR7+CD45RA+ naive T cells.

Written as DNA, the CDR3 is TGCAGCGCCCGATATCGCGAAAAACTGTTTTTT. Protein sequence: CSARYREKLFF. V is TRBV29-1 and J is TRBJ1-4, with D hard to call. This CDR3 region has 11 residues. V lost 7 bases, J lost 8 bases, and 11 bases lay in between. Germline CDR1 and CDR2: SQVTM and ANQGSEA.